This T cell receptor beta chain was profiled in a study of regulatory T cells in long-lasting Graves disease. The CDR3 is made up of 18 amino acids. J lost 0 bases, V lost 1 base, and 6 bases had no gene match. Germline CDR1 is MGHRA and CDR2 is YSYEKL. Arm-PCR of CDR3 regions and iRepertoire HTBI primers were used to build TCR beta libraries. Via MiXCR, TCRdb re-called the multiplex PCR reads, giving one row per CDR3 protein. Altogether around 450,000 distinct CDR3 sequences are present, 15% to 20% being singletons, with the ten largest covering 12%. Time point: newly diagnosed GD, antithyroid drugs for less than 3 months. There was RNA extracted from PBMCs, and the TCR library was made from it. These data were likewise used in another study, on T cells in Graves' hyperthyroidism and ophthalmopathy.

The material sequenced was peripheral blood mononuclear cells (PBMCs), taken at new diagnosis, from a patient treated with antithyroid drugs. The receptor was isolated from a man aged 35-49 years with Graves disease. J is TRBJ1-4 and V is TRBV4-1; 9 bases are shared with TRBD1. The CDR3 bases are TGCGCCAGCAGCCAAGTTGTGGGACAGGGTTCAACTAATGAAAAACTGTTTTTT. Amino acids: CASSQVVGQGSTNEKLFF.